The clone carrying this T cell receptor (beta chain) appeared a single time. Selected positively for CCR7 and CD45RO-negative, naive CD8 cells excluded terminally differentiated effector memory CD45RA+ cells. The sample belongs to a study of shared clonotypes between healthy human individuals. Using immunoSEQ multiplex PCR, the repertoire was profiled, and TCRdb retains in-frame clones only, with some absent. The sample lists about 650,000 clones; roughly 96% were seen once. From germline, CDR1 is MGHRA and CDR2 YSYEKL. CDR3 length equals 16 residues. Germline trimming cut 0 bases from V and 2 bases from J; bases unmatched to any gene: 2.

The sample comprised naive CD8+ T cells sorted from blood. This rearrangement joins TRBV4-1 to TRBJ2-1; TRBD2 agrees at 9 bases. This sequence originates from a woman between 25 and 40 years old in good health. The CDR3, as DNA: TGCGCCAGCAGCCAAGAATGGACTAGCGCCTACAATGAGCAGTTCTTC. This sequence encodes CASSQEWTSAYNEQFF.